This T cell receptor (beta chain) is drawn from a study of PD-1 blockade in classical Hodgkin lymphoma. The study, taken as a whole, reports: Patients with a complete response exhibited baseline diversity comparable to newly diagnosed patients. Although disease activity or prior therapy may be involved, causes of the repertoire differences remain undefined. It was CD4+ TCR diversity, not CD8+, that rose significantly by C4D1. Relapsed/refractory patients reportedly had lower baseline diversity than newly diagnosed patients.

Assay used: immunoSEQ multiplex PCR; TCRdb lists only in-frame clones, some missing. The data hold tens of thousands of clones, with more than 75% observed a single time. The patients all showed relapse after autologous stem cell transplantation, while their brentuximab vedotin exposure varied. Looked up from germline, CDR1 is PRHDT and CDR2 is FYEKMQ (reference sequence). This CDR3 is built from 13 residues. The V end was cut by 5 bases, the J end by 1 base, with 8 bases between. Comments on this clone: What it binds is unknown.

This TCR came from a human donor with classical Hodgkin lymphoma. The specimen was peripheral blood mononuclear cells (PBMCs), collected at baseline. This sequence joins TRBV13 and TRBJ1-1, with no clear D. The CDR3 DNA sequence: TGTGCCAGCAGCACAATCAAGAACACTGAAGCTTTCTTT. As protein: CASSTIKNTEAFF.